Listed below are T cell receptor beta chains from one sample, sequenced in a study of beta chain features in type 1 diabetes. Profiled with immunoSEQ multiplex PCR; TCRdb holds only in-frame clones, not every one. The sample consists of hundreds of thousands of clones, approximately 28% of them appearing once. Sequenced sample: naive CD4+ T cells from blood. These receptors were taken from a young man in good health. Both conserved end residues are part of each CDR3. The D gene is left open where the match is weak. A clone size is listed for some rows: how often the clone was seen (once, few, many), or a class if it is expanded.

v_gene	j_gene	d_gene	abundance	CDR3aa	CDR3nt
TRBV14	TRBJ2-7	.	.	CASSHLGYEQYF	TGTGCCAGCAGCCACCTCGGTTACGAGCAGTACTTC
TRBV6-5	TRBJ2-6	.	.	CASKHPGANVLTF	TGTGCCAGCAAGCACCCTGGGGCCAACGTCCTGACTTTC
TRBV29-1	TRBJ2-3	.	.	CSVKGFRTSTDTQYF	TGCAGCGTAAAAGGCTTCAGGACAAGCACAGATACGCAGTATTTT
TRBV2	TRBJ2-1	.	.	CASSSGADGFNNEQFF	TGTGCCAGCAGCTCGGGGGCGGACGGGTTTAACAATGAGCAGTTCTTC
TRBV4-2	TRBJ1-2	.	few	CASSQDHTGTYGYTF	TGTGCCAGCAGCCAAGATCATACAGGGACCTATGGCTACACCTTC
TRBV6-6	TRBJ2-1	.	.	CASREPNNEQFF	TGTGCCAGCCGGGAACCCAACAATGAGCAGTTCTTC
TRBV5-1	TRBJ1-2	.	.	CASSTDNYGYTF	TGCGCCAGCAGCACAGACAACTATGGCTACACCTTC
TRBV7-3	TRBJ2-4	TRBD2	few	CASSRSGSGDIQYF	TGTGCCAGCAGCCGCAGCGGGAGTGGTGACATTCAGTACTTC
TRBV7-9	TRBJ2-5	.	few	CASSLDTLETQYF	TGTGCCAGCAGCTTAGATACACTTGAGACCCAGTACTTC
TRBV7-6	TRBJ2-7	TRBD2	.	CASSLDRGTSVPYEQYF	TGTGCCAGCAGCTTAGACCGCGGGACTAGCGTTCCCTACGAGCAGTACTTC
TRBV30	TRBJ1-3	.	.	CAWSVTVSGNTIYF	TGTGCCTGGAGTGTGACTGTCTCCGGAAACACCATATATTTT
TRBV29-1	TRBJ2-1	TRBD2	.	CSVVGRGNHEQFF	TGCAGCGTTGTCGGGAGGGGGAACCATGAGCAGTTCTTC
TRBV30	TRBJ1-1	.	few	CAWSRVSEAFF	TGTGCCTGGAGTCGGGTTTCTGAAGCTTTCTTT